One and the same sample provided the 22 T cell receptor beta chains below, sequenced in a study of T cell changes during pregnancy in multiple sclerosis. The method was immunoSEQ multiplex PCR; TCRdb's version includes in-frame clones alone and lacks a portion of them. Among 20,000 to 25,000 clones listed, approximately 90% were seen once. The sample was CD4+ T cells from peripheral blood mononuclear cells, taken after pregnancy. The receptors originated from a female donor in good health, enrolled as a control in a pregnancy study.

The gene calls are TRBV7-9 and TRBJ1-1; TRBD1 agrees at 11 bases. CDR3 size: 16 residues. Germline lookup yields CDR1 SEHNR and CDR2 FQNEAQ (reference sequence). Trimming took 2 bases from V and 7 from J; bases not matched to a gene: 9. The CDR3 reads CASSLFSGQGESEAFF. CDR3 DNA sequence: TGTGCCAGCAGCTTATTTTCGGGACAGGGGGAGAGTGAAGCTTTCTTT.

The chain has TRBV11-2 and TRBJ1-6; D not certain. Germline CDR1 reads SGHAT; CDR2 reads FQNNGV. Trimming cost V 1 base and J 0 bases, with 7 bases left between them. CDR3 length: 16 residues. CDR3 nucleotides: TGTGCCAGCAGCTTAGCGCCCAGCTCCTATAATTCACCCCTCCACTTT. Encoded protein: CASSLAPSSYNSPLHF.

The V and J genes are TRBV5-6 and TRBJ1-2, with TRBD1 matching 9 bases. The J segment lost 0 bases and the V segment lost 2 bases, leaving 14 bases of the junction unmatched. CDR3 length: 19 amino acids. Germline V lookup: CDR1 SGHDT, CDR2 YYEEEE. The CDR3 sequence is CASSFVTGGQHFANYGYTF. The CDR3 DNA sequence: TGTGCCAGCAGCTTTGTTACAGGGGGCCAACACTTTGCTAACTATGGCTACACCTTC.

The chain combines TRBV11-1 with TRBJ2-5; maybe TRBD1 (6 bases). The V and J ends lost 2 bases and 1 base respectively, with 8 bases between them. Germline V gene sequence: CDR1 SGHAT, CDR2 FQDESV (reference sequence). The CDR3 runs to 14 residues. CDR3 loop: CASSLQGPQETQYF. For the CDR3, the DNA is TGTGCCAGCAGCTTACAGGGGCCCCAAGAGACCCAGTACTTC.

This clone appeared a single time. The chain joins TRBV15 to TRBJ2-5; 8 bases line up with TRBD1. This CDR3 has 15 residues. Germline assignment: CDR1 LNHNV and CDR2 YYDKDF (reference sequence). The V segment lost 0 bases and the J segment 4 bases; nucleotides outside the gene matches: 4. CDR3: CATSREDRARETQYF. DNA of the CDR3: TGTGCCACCAGCAGAGAGGACAGGGCTCGAGAGACCCAGTACTTC.

V is TRBV5-1 and J is TRBJ2-3, with D possibly being TRBD2 (6 bases). The CDR3 has 15 amino acids. Trimming took 0 bases from V and 4 from J, leaving 12 bases between them. The germline V gene has CDR1 SGHRS and CDR2 YFSETQ. The chain's CDR3 is CASSLEGGSADTQYF. The CDR3 coding sequence is TGCGCCAGCAGCTTGGAAGGAGGGAGCGCAGATACGCAGTATTTT.

The rearrangement links TRBV14 to TRBJ2-3, with D tentatively TRBD1 (5 bases). Germline CDR1 and CDR2: SGHDN and FVKESK. Deletions cut 4 bases from V and 2 bases from J, with 7 bases between. The CDR3 is made up of 13 amino acids. This CDR3 reads CASSRQSTDTQYF. CDR3 bases: TGTGCCAGCAGCCGACAGTCCACAGATACGCAGTATTTT.

This clone was seen a few times. The chain uses TRBV2 and TRBJ1-2; D gene unclear. The CDR3 has 13 residues. The V end was cut by 6 bases, the J end by 8 bases, with 16 bases between. Germline V gives CDR1 SNHLY, CDR2 FYNNEI. The CDR3 DNA follows: TGTGCCAGCAGGACCCTGGGGAGTTTCGGCTACACCTTC. Its protein is CASRTLGSFGYTF.

The chain combines TRBV29-1 with TRBJ2-2; tentative D call: TRBD1 (6 bases). This CDR3 comprises 14 residues. The V end was cut by 5 bases, the J end by 3 bases, with 13 bases between. CDR1 and CDR2 (germline): SQVTM, ANQGSEA. This CDR3 is CSVPRDTHTGELFF. The CDR3, as DNA: TGCAGCGTTCCCCGGGACACCCACACCGGGGAGCTGTTTTTT.

This clone was counted once. The chain uses TRBV30 and TRBJ1-3, with TRBD1 matching over 8 bases. The CDR3 is 20 amino acids. V trimming: 4 bases; J trimming: 0 bases; junction bases outside the gene matches: 20. CDR1 and CDR2 (germline): GTSNPN, SVGIG (reference sequence). The DNA for the CDR3 is TGTGCCTGGACCCCTCCCCTGGGACAGGCCATTTCGAACTCTGGAAACACCATATATTTT. It is translated as CAWTPPLGQAISNSGNTIYF.

This chain connects TRBV19 to TRBJ2-1, with TRBD2 matching 10 bases. This CDR3 has 17 amino acids. Germline lookup yields CDR1 LNHDA and CDR2 SQIVND (reference sequence). Unmatched junction bases numbered 19, after V lost 5 bases and J lost 12 bases. CDR3 protein: CASSAEREGVIWAGQFF. The CDR3 DNA is TGTGCCAGTAGTGCGGAGCGGGAGGGGGTTATTTGGGCTGGGCAGTTCTTC. Full variable domain (remainder filled in from reference TRBV19 and TRBJ2-1): DGGITQSPKYLFRKEGQNVTLSCEQNLNHDAMYWYRQDPGQGLRLIYYSQIVNDFQKGDIAEGYSVSREKKESFPLTVTSAQKNPTAFYLCASSAEREGVIWAGQFFGPGTRLTVL.

A word on this clone: At one end the junction does not follow the germline gene, possibly because of a read error. The chain uses TRBV4-3 and TRBJ1-3; 7 bases fit TRBD1. This CDR3 spans 17 amino acids. Per germline, CDR1 LGHNA and CDR2 YSLEER. The chain's CDR3 is CVSSRGLGQNRRDTIYF. CDR3 DNA: TGCGTCAGCAGCCGGGGTCTGGGACAGAATCGAAGAGACACCATATATTTT.

The rearrangement uses TRBV6-5 and TRBJ2-7; 8 nucleotides match TRBD2. The CDR3 is made up of 16 amino acids. The ends lost 0 bases at V and 6 bases at J; junction bases unmatched: 10. Germline lookup yields CDR1 MNHEY and CDR2 SVGAGI. The CDR3 sequence is CASSYSLSGRLGEQYF. As DNA, the CDR3 is TGTGCCAGCAGTTACTCATTAAGCGGGAGACTCGGCGAGCAGTACTTC.

The chain has TRBV30 and TRBJ2-2; 9 bases are a match to TRBD1. J lost 6 bases, V lost 2 bases, and 1 base had no gene match. This CDR3 is built from 13 residues. Germline CDR1 GTSNPN, CDR2 SVGIG (reference sequence). In DNA, the CDR3 is TGTGCCTGGAGTAGACAGGGGGCCGGGGAGCTGTTTTTT. Translating gives CAWSRQGAGELFF.

V usage is TRBV19 and J usage is TRBJ1-5; 7 bases fit TRBD1. The CDR3 covers 18 residues. CDR1 and CDR2 from the germline V gene are LNHDA and SQIVND (reference sequence). J was trimmed by 1 base and V by 0 bases; bases with no gene match: 9. This CDR3 is CASSIDQRGLGSNQPQHF. The DNA for the CDR3 is TGTGCCAGTAGTATAGACCAAAGGGGGCTAGGGAGCAATCAGCCCCAGCATTTT.

The rearrangement uses TRBV29-1 and TRBJ2-7; D is possibly TRBD2 (6 bases). This CDR3 has 12 residues. The V gene's germline CDR1 is SQVTM and CDR2 ANQGSEA. V lost 7 bases to trimming and J lost 1 base, with 11 bases between them. Written as DNA, the CDR3 is TGCAGCGGCGGTAGCGGTTCCTACGAGCAGTACTTC. This gives the protein CSGGSGSYEQYF.

The V and J genes are TRBV9 and TRBJ2-3; a weak D match, TRBD2 (5 bases). The V end was cut by 3 bases, the J end by 8 bases, with 10 bases between. The V gene's germline CDR1 is SGDLS and CDR2 YYNGEE. The CDR3 has 12 residues. The CDR3 here is CASSGPRGTQYF. The CDR3 DNA reads TGTGCCAGCAGCGGGCCCCGGGGTACGCAGTATTTT.

The CDR3 nucleotides are TGCAGCGTTGAAGATCGACTAGCGGGGGGCCGGGGGGAGACCCAGTACTTC. Encoded protein: CSVEDRLAGGRGETQYF. This chain joins TRBV29-1 and TRBJ2-5, with 13 bases that match TRBD2. CDR1 is SQVTM and CDR2 is ANQGSEA in the germline V gene. With 0 bases clipped from V and 5 bases from J, the junction kept 9 bases outside the gene matches. This CDR3 contains 17 residues.

The gene calls are TRBV28 and TRBJ2-7; 9 bases line up with TRBD2. Unmatched junction bases numbered 14, after V lost 7 bases and J lost 4 bases. The CDR3 is 16 residues long. The germline V gene encodes CDR1 MDHEN and CDR2 SYDVKM. CDR3 DNA: TGTGCCAGCACCCCCGGGGGGGGACTAGCTGGTTACGAGCAGTACTTC. Translating it yields CASTPGGGLAGYEQYF.

V gene TRBV9 combines with J gene TRBJ2-2; 9 nucleotides match TRBD1. Germline V CDR1 and CDR2: SGDLS, YYNGEE. The ends lost 2 bases at V and 4 bases at J; junction bases unmatched: 6. The length of the CDR3 is 16 residues. Here the CDR3 reads CASSVGTGFFTGELFF. CDR3 nucleotide sequence: TGTGCCAGCAGCGTTGGGACAGGGTTCTTCACCGGGGAGCTGTTTTTT.

V gene TRBV4-3 combines with J gene TRBJ2-7; 8 bases match TRBD2. The CDR3 totals 15 residues. CDR1 and CDR2 (germline): LGHNA, YSLEER. The junction had 6 bases not matched to a gene; V was cut back by 1 base and J by 4 bases. The CDR3, as DNA: TGCGCCAGCAGCCAAGGCGGGGGGTTTGGGTACGAGCAGTACTTC. Translating it yields CASSQGGGFGYEQYF.

The CDR3 DNA reads as TGTGCCAGCAGTTACCTGACAGGCCACCAGGGCTACACCTTC. Translation: CASSYLTGHQGYTF. V gene TRBV6-5 combines with J gene TRBJ1-2, with D possibly TRBD1 on 6 matching bases. Trimming pared 2 bases from V and 8 bases from J, leaving 15 bases between. This CDR3 contains 14 residues. The V gene's germline CDR1 is MNHEY and CDR2 SVGAGI.